Listed below are T cell receptor beta chains from one sample, sequenced in a study of blood T cell repertoires in COVID-19. The protocol was immunoSEQ multiplex PCR, while the TCRdb copy is restricted to in-frame clones and leaves out a portion. The sample holds about 130,000 clones; approximately 85% are singletons and the top ten take 9.5% to 15%. The specimen was peripheral blood. All receptors come from a human donor in a cohort sampled during active COVID-19. CDR3s include the opening cysteine and the closing phenylalanine or tryptophan.

v_call	cdr3_length	j_call	cdr3_aa
TRBV11-3	15	TRBJ2-3	CASSSGTSGSDTQYF
TRBV11-3	18	TRBJ2-3	CASSLGDGRATLTDTQYF
TRBV3-1/TRBV3-2	17	TRBJ2-7	CASSSHSPVQGVSEQYF
TRBV6-5	12	TRBJ1-5	CASGERGQPQHF
TRBV29-1	13	TRBJ1-3	CSVSGTERNTIYF
TRBV19	14	TRBJ2-2	CASSIRVNTGELFF
TRBV15	16	TRBJ1-1	CATSREKFVENTEAFF
TRBV29-1	13	TRBJ2-7	CSGGRALGREQYF
TRBV29-1	14	TRBJ1-2	CSVPSGDVDYGYTF
TRBV5-1	17	TRBJ2-2	CASSLALDTGMVGELFF
TRBV30	14	TRBJ2-2	CAWGPGQGTGELFF